Below, 26 T cell receptor beta chains from the same sample are listed, as sequenced in a study of identifying expanded T cells in peripheral blood. The table came from immunoSEQ multiplex PCR; TCRdb's copy has only in-frame clones and leaves some out. The table records approximately 97,000 clones, more than 70% of them present only once. Input material: blood. The receptors here all came from a person aged 18 to 75 in good health.

This chain joins TRBV5-1 and TRBJ2-5; 10 bases align to TRBD2. V dropped 0 bases and J dropped 1; count of bases not matched to a gene: 3. There are 16 residues in the CDR3. Germline CDR1 and CDR2: SGHRS and YFSETQ. Here the CDR3 reads CASSLELAGLQETQYF. CDR3 DNA: TGCGCCAGCAGCTTGGAACTAGCGGGGCTCCAAGAGACCCAGTACTTC.

The chain combines TRBV4-2 with TRBJ2-5; D may be TRBD1 (6 bases). Germline V CDR1 and CDR2: LGHNA, YNFKEQ. The CDR3 extends over 17 amino acids. V lost 0 bases and J 3 bases, leaving 17 bases between the germline ends. CDR3 sequence reads: CASSQELGARGKETQYF. CDR3 DNA sequence: TGTGCCAGCAGCCAAGAATTGGGGGCAAGGGGTAAAGAGACCCAGTACTTC.

The chain links TRBV21-1 to TRBJ2-1. TRBV21-1 is shown as a pseudogene. This CDR3 contains 17 residues. The CDR3 region is CASSKWGAHAVFNEQFF. The DNA for the CDR3 is TGTGCCAGCAGCAAGTGGGGGGCGCATGCGGTTTTCAATGAGCAGTTCTTC.

This rearrangement joins TRBV2 to TRBJ2-4; 10 positions agree with TRBD2. This CDR3 is built from 18 residues. Germline CDR1 reads SNHLY; CDR2 reads FYNNEI. V dropped 4 bases and J dropped 0; count of bases not matched to a gene: 9. The CDR3 loop is CASSVGSGGLLAKNIQYF. The CDR3 DNA follows: TGTGCCAGCAGTGTAGGTAGCGGGGGGCTATTAGCCAAAAACATTCAGTACTTC. Full variable domain (outside the CDR3, taken from reference TRBV2 and TRBJ2-4): EPEVTQTPSHQVTQMGQEVILRCVPISNHLYFYWYRQILGQKVEFLVSFYNNEISEKSEIFDDQFSVERPDGSNFTLKIRSTKLEDSAMYFCASSVGSGGLLAKNIQYFGAGTRLSVL.

The chain links TRBV28 to TRBJ2-7, with D tentatively TRBD2 (7 bases). CDR3 length: 14 residues. The germline gives CDR1 MDHEN, CDR2 SYDVKM. Trimming took 7 bases from V and 6 from J, leaving 19 bases between them. CDR3 sequence reads: CASTNPGGLIEQYF. For the CDR3, the DNA is TGTGCCAGCACAAATCCCGGGGGGCTAATCGAGCAGTACTTC.

This clone was picked up many times. For the CDR3, the DNA is TGTGCCAGCTCACCTGGATCGGATCGGAATACGCAGTATTTT. It encodes CASSPGSDRNTQYF. The chain combines TRBV18 with TRBJ2-3; D gene uncertain. V lost 3 bases to trimming and J lost 7 bases, with 14 bases between them. Germline V gene sequence: CDR1 KGHSH, CDR2 LQKENI. The CDR3 runs to 14 residues.

This rearrangement joins TRBV28 to TRBJ1-5; 10 nucleotides agree with TRBD1. The junction had 10 bases not matched to a gene; V was cut back by 6 bases and J by 5 bases. The CDR3 has 16 amino acids. Germline CDR1 and CDR2: MDHEN and SYDVKM. The CDR3 region is CASRPTGTGDYQPQHF. The CDR3 DNA is TGTGCCAGCAGACCGACCGGGACAGGGGACTATCAGCCCCAGCATTTT.

V and J are TRBV11-3 and TRBJ1-1, with TRBD1 identical over 7 bases. The CDR3 has 14 residues. Trimming took 5 bases from V and 0 from J; bases not matched to a gene: 3. CDR1 and CDR2 (germline): SGHNT, YENEEA. The CDR3 DNA reads TGTGCCAGCAGCAAGGGACAGATGAACACTGAAGCTTTCTTT. This encodes CASSKGQMNTEAFF.

V and J are TRBV5-1 and TRBJ2-2, with 8 bases lining up with TRBD1. The CDR3 is made up of 13 amino acids. CDR1 and CDR2 (germline): SGHRS, YFSETQ. Losses at the gene ends were 7 bases for V and 2 bases for J; bases not matched to a gene: 1. CDR3 sequence: CASGQGNTGELFF. CDR3 nucleotides: TGCGCCAGCGGACAGGGCAACACCGGGGAGCTGTTTTTT.

The rearrangement joins TRBV6-5 to TRBJ1-4; 9 bases fit TRBD1. The junction had 11 bases not matched to a gene; V was cut back by 6 bases and J by 12 bases. Germline values: CDR1 MNHEY, CDR2 SVGAGI. This CDR3 has 14 amino acids. The CDR3 region has the DNA TGTGCCAGCAGGACCGGGACAGGGAACATAGAACTGTTTTTT. It is translated as CASRTGTGNIELFF.

This clone was counted once. J is TRBJ2-2 and V is TRBV7-8, with unresolved D. Deletions cut 2 bases from V and 3 bases from J, with 4 bases between. Per germline, CDR1 SGHVS and CDR2 FQNEAQ. This CDR3 is built from 13 residues. The CDR3: CASSLIHTGELFF. In nucleotides, the CDR3 is TGTGCCAGCAGCTTAATCCACACCGGGGAGCTGTTTTTT.

This clone was detected only once. This chain connects TRBV21-1 to TRBJ1-2. TRBV21-1 is marked as a pseudogene. There are 14 residues in the CDR3. The CDR3 spells CASPKRSLGGGYTF. The CDR3 bases are TGTGCCAGCCCTAAACGAAGTCTTGGCGGTGGCTACACCTTC.

The chain employs TRBV29-1 and TRBJ2-5; TRBD1 matches at 8 bases. The CDR3 covers 15 residues. The junction had 6 bases not matched to a gene; V was cut back by 0 bases and J by 3 bases. CDR1 SQVTM and CDR2 ANQGSEA come from the germline V gene. CDR3 loop: CSVEDMTGVKETQYF. CDR3 nucleotides: TGCAGCGTTGAAGATATGACAGGGGTTAAAGAGACCCAGTACTTC.

This chain connects TRBV2 to TRBJ2-7; a possible D gene is TRBD1 (5 bases). Germline CDR1 reads SNHLY; CDR2 reads FYNNEI. V was pared by 4 bases and J by 3 bases, with 13 bases between. This CDR3 is 14 amino acids long. The CDR3 here is CASSGFGAGYEQYF. In DNA form, the CDR3 reads TGTGCCAGCAGTGGGTTTGGGGCTGGCTACGAGCAGTACTTC.

The V gene is TRBV19, the J gene TRBJ1-1; TRBD1 agrees at 7 bases. Trimming cost V 7 bases and J 0 bases; bases outside gene matches: 5. Per the germline V gene, CDR1 is LNHDA and CDR2 is SQIVND (reference sequence). This CDR3 is built from 14 residues. The CDR3 spells CASTPTGMNTEAFF. The CDR3 DNA follows: TGTGCCAGTACCCCGACAGGGATGAACACTGAAGCTTTCTTT.

The chain carries TRBV6-6 and TRBJ2-7; 9 positions agree with TRBD1. Germline V gene lookup returns CDR1 MNHNY and CDR2 SVGAGI (reference sequence). The CDR3 covers 14 residues. V shed 6 bases and J 3 bases; nucleotides not matched to a gene: 6. CDR3 DNA sequence: TGTGCCAGCAGAGTGGGACAGGGAAACTACGAGCAGTACTTC. It codes for CASRVGQGNYEQYF.

The chain combines TRBV2 with TRBJ2-7; D is possibly TRBD2 (6 bases). With 8 bases removed from V and 2 bases from J, the gap between germline ends came to 13 bases. Germline CDR1 SNHLY, CDR2 FYNNEI. The CDR3 has 13 residues. CDR3: CASQPGLAYEQYF. The CDR3 DNA is TGTGCCAGCCAACCGGGACTGGCCTACGAGCAGTACTTC.

This chain links TRBV6-5 with TRBJ1-1; TRBD1 agrees at 7 bases. The junction had 6 bases not matched to a gene; V was cut back by 2 bases and J by 3 bases. Germline CDR1 and CDR2: MNHEY and SVGAGI. The CDR3 is made up of 15 amino acids. In DNA, the CDR3 is TGTGCCAGCAGTTACGTCGACAGGGTGGACACTGAAGCTTTCTTT. Its protein is CASSYVDRVDTEAFF.

This clone was seen only a few times. The chain uses TRBV7-2 and TRBJ2-1; 11 bases match TRBD1. Germline V gives CDR1 SGHTA, CDR2 FQGNSA. V dropped 4 bases and J dropped 3; count of bases not matched to a gene: 2. The CDR3 totals 15 residues. CDR3 bases: TGTGCCAGCAGCTCCGGGACAGGGGGCTACAATGAGCAGTTCTTC. Protein product: CASSSGTGGYNEQFF.

The chain joins TRBV27 to TRBJ2-7; TRBD2 agrees at 8 bases. Germline loops: CDR1 MNHEY, CDR2 SMNVEV (reference sequence). CDR3 size: 17 residues. The ends lost 5 bases at V and 2 bases at J; junction bases unmatched: 14. The CDR3: CASSGDRAGTRTYEQYF. CDR3 DNA sequence: TGTGCCAGCAGTGGGGATCGCGCAGGGACTAGAACCTACGAGCAGTACTTC.

The chain couples TRBV29-1 to TRBJ2-1, with 9 bases aligning to TRBD2. CDR3 length equals 15 residues. V lost 6 bases to trimming and J lost 4 bases; unmatched junction nucleotides: 10. Germline CDR1 SQVTM, CDR2 ANQGSEA. The CDR3 is CSVEPGTSRYNEQFF. The CDR3 DNA is TGCAGCGTCGAGCCTGGGACTAGCAGATACAATGAGCAGTTCTTC.

This clone has a single count. The rearrangement joins TRBV18 to TRBJ1-5; 8 bases are a match to TRBD1. Germline V gene sequence: CDR1 KGHSH, CDR2 LQKENI. There are 15 residues in the CDR3. Unmatched junction bases numbered 3, after V lost 3 bases and J lost 2 bases. This CDR3 reads CASSPQGAGNQPQHF. The DNA for the CDR3 is TGTGCCAGCTCACCTCAGGGGGCTGGCAATCAGCCCCAGCATTTT.

The chain is built from TRBV29-1 and TRBJ2-1; D is possibly TRBD2 (7 bases). The V end lost 4 bases, the J end lost 3 bases, and 13 bases lay between the germline ends. From germline, CDR1 is SQVTM and CDR2 ANQGSEA. The CDR3 is made up of 14 amino acids. CDR3 amino acids: CSVGPGGGYNEQFF. As DNA, the CDR3 is TGCAGCGTTGGCCCGGGGGGCGGCTACAATGAGCAGTTCTTC.

The chain uses TRBV7-9 and TRBJ2-2; TRBD1 matches 7 bases. This CDR3 is built from 15 residues. Germline V gene data show CDR1 as SEHNR and CDR2 as FQNEAQ (reference sequence). Losses at the gene ends were 4 bases for V and 1 base for J; bases not matched to a gene: 3. The CDR3 nucleotides read TGTGCCAGCAGCTCACGGACAGGGAACACCGGGGAGCTGTTTTTT. This sequence encodes CASSSRTGNTGELFF. Filled out from reference TRBV7-9 and TRBJ2-2, the complete variable domain reads DTGVSQNPRHKITKRGQNVTFRCDPISEHNRLYWYRQTLGQGPEFLTYFQNEAQLEKSRLLSDRFSAERPKGSFSTLEIQRTEQGDSAMYLCASSSRTGNTGELFFGEGSRLTVL.

V is TRBV4-2 and J is TRBJ2-6; D is possibly TRBD1 or TRBD2 (5 bases each). The germline CDR1 and CDR2 sequences are LGHNA and YNFKEQ. CDR3 length: 17 residues. The V gene lost 5 bases and the J gene lost 0 bases, with 14 bases spanning the gap. For the CDR3, the DNA is TGTGCCAGCAGCTCCGACGGGGCGATCTCTGGGGCCAACGTCCTGACTTTC. Translating gives CASSSDGAISGANVLTF.

V and J are TRBV6-1 and TRBJ1-2; TRBD1 matches 8 bases. The V gene end was trimmed by 2 bases and the J gene end by 8 bases; junction bases not matched to a gene: 7. CDR1 is MNHNS, CDR2 SASEGT, per germline. CDR3 length: 14 amino acids. The CDR3 DNA reads TGTGCCAGCAGTGAATCCGACAGGGGCTACGGCTACACCTTC. Protein: CASSESDRGYGYTF.